A single sample is the source of the 3 T cell receptor beta chains below, sequenced in a study of control samples from healthy donors and cancer patients. The method was immunoSEQ multiplex PCR; TCRdb's version includes in-frame clones alone and lacks a portion of them. The table records fewer than 90,000 clones, approximately 87% of them present only once. The sequencing sample was made of blood. These receptors all come from a man aged 45-65 years in good health.

The chain uses TRBV25-1 and TRBJ1-3; 7 bases fit TRBD1. Germline-derived CDR1 and CDR2 are MGHDK and SYGVNS. The V gene end was trimmed by 4 bases and the J gene end by 4 bases; junction bases not matched to a gene: 7. CDR3 length: 15 residues. The CDR3 loop reads CASSGQGMGGNTIYF. Written as DNA, the CDR3 is TGTGCCAGCAGTGGACAGGGTATGGGAGGAAACACCATATATTTT.

The chain joins TRBV2 to TRBJ2-5; TRBD2 matches 12 bases. V lost 6 bases, J lost 4 bases, and 6 bases stayed unmatched. Germline V lookup: CDR1 SNHLY, CDR2 FYNNEI. The CDR3 has 15 residues. The CDR3 region is CASSGVLAGGETQYF. The CDR3 DNA reads as TGTGCCAGCAGCGGTGTACTAGCGGGGGGAGAGACCCAGTACTTC.

The chain has TRBV24-1 and TRBJ2-1; 9 positions agree with TRBD1. The germline CDR1 and CDR2 sequences are KGHDR and SFDVKD. Trimming removed 0 bases from V and 7 bases from J; junction bases left unmatched: 9. CDR3 size: 17 residues. Here the CDR3 reads CATSDLHPGTGWNEQFF. In nucleotides, the CDR3 is TGTGCCACCAGTGATTTGCACCCCGGGACAGGGTGGAATGAGCAGTTCTTC.